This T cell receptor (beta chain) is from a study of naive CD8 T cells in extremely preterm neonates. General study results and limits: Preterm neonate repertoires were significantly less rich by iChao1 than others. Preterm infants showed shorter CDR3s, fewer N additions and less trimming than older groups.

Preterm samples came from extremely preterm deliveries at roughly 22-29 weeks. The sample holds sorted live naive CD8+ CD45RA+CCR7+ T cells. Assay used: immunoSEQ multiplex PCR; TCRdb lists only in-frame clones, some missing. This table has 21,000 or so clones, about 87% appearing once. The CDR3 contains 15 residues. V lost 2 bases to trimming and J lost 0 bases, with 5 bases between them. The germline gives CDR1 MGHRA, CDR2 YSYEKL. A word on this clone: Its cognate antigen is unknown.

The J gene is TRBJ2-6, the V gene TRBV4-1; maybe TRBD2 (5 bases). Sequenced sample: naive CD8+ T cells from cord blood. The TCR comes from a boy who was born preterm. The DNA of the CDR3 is TGCGCCAGCAGCCAAACTAGCTCTGGGGCCAACGTCCTGACTTTC. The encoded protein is CASSQTSSGANVLTF.